The rows below give T cell receptor beta chains drawn from one sample of a study of response to subunit inactivated influenza vaccine. MiXCR was run by TCRdb on the RT-PCR reads, yielding one entry per CDR3 protein. The repertoire holds about 520,000 distinct CDR3 sequences, with about 25% as singletons. The source was CD4+ T cells sorted from PBMCs, collected around 5 days after vaccination. The receptors shown here come from a man aged 45 to 65 who received an inactivated influenza vaccine. CDR3s include the opening cysteine and the closing phenylalanine or tryptophan. D genes are given only for firm matches. Rows may omit the clone size; those that give it use once, few, many or a size class.

>TRBJ2-3|.|TRBV4-2|many
CASSQDWQGPDTQYF
TGTGCCAGCAGCCAAGATTGGCAGGGCCCAGATACGCAGTATTTT
>TRBJ1-1|.|TRBV7-9|.
CASSLIPAEAFF
TGTGCCAGCAGCTTAATTCCAGCTGAAGCTTTCTTT
>TRBJ2-3|.|TRBV12-3/TRBV12-4|.
CASSFLLGWTDTQYF
TGTGCCAGCAGTTTTCTTCTTGGGTGGACAGATACGCAGTATTTT
>TRBJ1-5|.|TRBV6-1|few
CASSQGGTNQPQHF
TGTGCCAGCAGCCAGGGAGGGACCAATCAGCCCCAGCATTTT
>TRBJ2-5|.|TRBV7-9|.
CASSLVAETQYF
TGTGCCAGCAGCTTAGTGGCGGAGACCCAGTACTTC
>TRBJ2-7|TRBD1|TRBV10-3|.
CAIRQDRVGSEQYF
TGTGCCATCAGACAGGACAGGGTCGGCTCCGAGCAGTACTTC
>TRBJ2-7|TRBD1|TRBV6-5|.
CASSYDGTGYYEQYF
TGTGCCAGCAGTTACGACGGGACAGGGTACTACGAGCAGTACTTC
>TRBJ2-2|.|TRBV12-3/TRBV12-4|.
CASSLTVSGELFF
TGTGCCAGCAGTTTGACAGTTTCCGGGGAGCTGTTTTTT
>TRBJ1-2|.|TRBV20-1|.
CLPAKDGYTF
TGCCTTCCGGCTAAAGATGGCTACACCTTC
>TRBJ2-3|TRBD2|TRBV23-1|.
CASSQPPGTSGKGTDTQYF
TGCGCCAGCAGTCAACCTCCCGGGACTAGCGGGAAGGGGACAGATACGCAGTATTTT
>TRBJ2-2|.|TRBV20-1|once
CSARDPRQANTGELFF
TGCAGTGCTAGAGATCCGCGGCAGGCGAACACCGGGGAGCTGTTTTTT
>TRBJ2-1|.|TRBV5-1|.
CASSLRGFEQFF
TGCGCCAGCAGCTTGCGGGGCTTTGAGCAGTTCTTC
>TRBJ2-7|TRBD1|TRBV20-1|few
CSVYRGLSYEQYF
TGCAGTGTCTACAGGGGGCTCTCCTACGAGCAGTACTTC
>TRBJ2-1|.|TRBV6-2/TRBV6-3|.
CASSTSRLQYNEQFF
TGTGCCAGCAGTACCTCCCGACTACAATACAATGAGCAGTTCTTC
>TRBJ2-7|.|TRBV6-5|.
CASSFITGLSSYEQYF
TGTGCCAGCAGTTTCATTACAGGGCTAAGCTCCTACGAGCAGTACTTC
>TRBJ2-1|.|TRBV24-1|.
CATSDETHYNEQFF
TGTGCCACCAGTGATGAGACTCACTACAATGAGCAGTTCTTC
>TRBJ1-2|TRBD1|TRBV6-1|once
CASRDRGRLYGYTF
TGTGCCAGCAGGGACAGGGGCCGGTTATATGGCTACACCTTC
>TRBJ2-7|.|TRBV5-5|few
CASSLWESYEQYF
TGTGCCAGCAGCTTGTGGGAGAGCTACGAGCAGTACTTC
>TRBJ2-1|TRBD2|TRBV20-1|few
CSAISGGASYNEQFF
TGCAGTGCCATTAGCGGGGGGGCATCCTACAATGAGCAGTTCTTC
>TRBJ2-1|TRBD1|TRBV5-1|few
CASSFQQGVGNEQFF
TGCGCCAGCAGCTTTCAACAGGGGGTTGGCAATGAGCAGTTCTTC
>TRBJ2-3|.|TRBV6-1|.
CASSPRVFTDTQYF
TGTGCCAGCAGTCCCCGGGTGTTCACAGATACGCAGTATTTT
>TRBJ2-1|TRBD2|TRBV20-1|.
CSARGRLAPSQGNEQFF
TGCAGTGCTAGAGGTCGACTAGCGCCCAGTCAAGGCAATGAGCAGTTCTTC
>TRBJ2-4|TRBD2|TRBV3-1|.
CASSHPGTTKNIQYF
TGTGCCAGCAGCCATCCCGGGACTACCAAAAACATTCAGTACTTC
>TRBJ2-1|.|TRBV29-1|few
CSVTGLMSYNEQFF
TGCAGCGTTACGGGACTGATGTCCTACAATGAGCAGTTCTTC
>TRBJ1-3|.|TRBV15|few
CATSRDFQGTGNTIYF
TGTGCCACCAGCAGAGATTTCCAGGGGACTGGAAACACCATATATTTT
>TRBJ2-3|TRBD2|TRBV5-1|.
CASSTGPGGSTDTQYF
TGCGCCAGCAGCACCGGACCCGGGGGGAGCACAGATACGCAGTATTTT
>TRBJ2-7|.|TRBV29-1|many
CSVEVRYEQYF
TGCAGCGTTGAAGTGCGGTACGAGCAGTACTTC
>TRBJ2-3|.|TRBV10-3|.
CAISEWVSADTQYF
TGTGCCATCAGTGAATGGGTGAGCGCAGATACGCAGTATTTT
>TRBJ1-5|.|TRBV20-1|.
CSANPGVGGNQPQHF
TGCAGTGCTAACCCAGGGGTTGGAGGCAATCAGCCCCAGCATTTT
>TRBJ2-7|TRBD1|TRBV20-1|few
CSAREDRGAYEQYF
TGCAGTGCTAGAGAGGACAGGGGAGCCTACGAGCAGTACTTC
>TRBJ2-3|TRBD2|TRBV12-3/TRBV12-4|few
CASSGPGLNTDTQYF
TGTGCCAGCAGTGGACCGGGACTAAACACAGATACGCAGTATTTT